This is a list of T cell receptor beta chains from one sample in a study of blood T cell repertoires in COVID-19. Profiled with immunoSEQ multiplex PCR; TCRdb holds only in-frame clones, not every one. The repertoire holds about 200,000 clones, 85% seen once, with approximately 19% in the top ten. The source material was PBMCs or T cells enriched from blood (not recorded which). The receptors were gathered from a middle-aged man who had recovered from COVID-19. CDR3s include the opening cysteine and the closing phenylalanine or tryptophan. D genes are given only for firm matches. Size values are once, few and many counts, or a class for expanded clones, and some rows have none.

D gene: TRBD2
J gene: TRBJ2-2
CDR3 length: 18
clone size: -
V gene: TRBV5-1
CDR3 protein: CASSFWRLAGEVTGELFF
CDR3 DNA: TGCGCCAGCAGCTTCTGGAGACTAGCGGGAGAGGTCACCGGGGAGCTGTTTTTT

D gene: -
J gene: TRBJ2-5
CDR3 length: 13
clone size: -
V gene: TRBV29-1
CDR3 protein: CSVGQGGQETQYF
CDR3 DNA: TGCAGCGTTGGGCAGGGGGGCCAAGAGACCCAGTACTTC

D gene: -
J gene: TRBJ1-1
CDR3 length: 14
clone size: few
V gene: TRBV24-1
CDR3 protein: CATSEGTSNTEAFF
CDR3 DNA: TGTGCCACCAGTGAGGGCACCTCTAACACTGAAGCTTTCTTT

D gene: -
J gene: TRBJ2-7
CDR3 length: 15
clone size: -
V gene: TRBV4-1
CDR3 protein: CASSQDPGKAREQYF
CDR3 DNA: TGCGCCAGCAGCCAAGATCCCGGGAAGGCCCGCGAGCAGTACTTC

D gene: TRBD2
J gene: TRBJ2-1
CDR3 length: 18
clone size: -
V gene: TRBV11-3
CDR3 protein: CASSLDRGGRPPYNEQFF
CDR3 DNA: TGTGCCAGCAGCTTAGATCGGGGCGGGAGGCCTCCCTACAATGAGCAGTTCTTC

D gene: TRBD1
J gene: TRBJ2-1
CDR3 length: 15
clone size: -
V gene: TRBV19
CDR3 protein: CASSKPPGTDNEQFF
CDR3 DNA: TGTGCCAGTAGCAAACCCCCCGGGACAGACAATGAGCAGTTCTTC

D gene: TRBD1
J gene: TRBJ1-1
CDR3 length: 14
clone size: -
V gene: TRBV19
CDR3 protein: CASSPGQRTNEAFF
CDR3 DNA: TGTGCCAGTAGCCCGGGACAGCGAACTAATGAAGCTTTCTTT

D gene: TRBD1
J gene: TRBJ2-5
CDR3 length: 15
clone size: -
V gene: TRBV14
CDR3 protein: CASSLRQGARETQYF
CDR3 DNA: TGTGCCAGCAGCCTAAGACAGGGGGCTCGAGAGACCCAGTACTTC

D gene: -
J gene: TRBJ1-3
CDR3 length: 14
clone size: once
V gene: TRBV7-6
CDR3 protein: CASSLGATGNTIYF
CDR3 DNA: TGTGCCAGCAGCTTAGGCGCTACTGGAAACACCATATATTTT

D gene: -
J gene: TRBJ2-3
CDR3 length: 15
clone size: -
V gene: TRBV3-1/TRBV3-2
CDR3 protein: CASSQDRIGGDTQYF
CDR3 DNA: TGTGCCAGCAGCCAAGATCGAATTGGAGGAGATACGCAGTATTTT

D gene: TRBD1
J gene: TRBJ1-5
CDR3 length: 14
clone size: -
V gene: TRBV18
CDR3 protein: CASSQGTGRQPQHF
CDR3 DNA: TGTGCCAGCTCGCAAGGGACAGGGAGGCAGCCCCAGCATTTT

D gene: TRBD1
J gene: TRBJ2-6
CDR3 length: 15
clone size: -
V gene: TRBV10-3
CDR3 protein: CAIRTGGFGANVLTF
CDR3 DNA: TGTGCCATCCGGACAGGGGGTTTTGGGGCCAACGTCCTGACTTTC

D gene: TRBD2
J gene: TRBJ2-1
CDR3 length: 15
clone size: -
V gene: TRBV6-5
CDR3 protein: CASSQRTSGGGEQFF
CDR3 DNA: TGTGCCAGCAGTCAAAGGACTAGCGGGGGAGGGGAGCAGTTCTTC

D gene: TRBD1
J gene: TRBJ2-4
CDR3 length: 14
clone size: -
V gene: TRBV5-5
CDR3 protein: CASSPRTGEGFQYF
CDR3 DNA: TGTGCCAGCAGCCCTAGGACAGGGGAAGGATTTCAGTACTTC

D gene: -
J gene: TRBJ2-1
CDR3 length: 16
clone size: -
V gene: TRBV5-8
CDR3 protein: CASSPRVESINNEQFF
CDR3 DNA: TGTGCCAGCAGCCCCAGGGTGGAGTCGATAAACAATGAGCAGTTCTTC

D gene: -
J gene: TRBJ2-3
CDR3 length: 16
clone size: -
V gene: TRBV25-1
CDR3 protein: CASGFERRGGTDTQYF
CDR3 DNA: TGTGCCAGCGGCTTCGAGAGGCGAGGGGGAACAGATACGCAGTATTTT

D gene: TRBD1
J gene: TRBJ1-4
CDR3 length: 15
clone size: -
V gene: TRBV6-6
CDR3 protein: CASSTTGQGREKLFF
CDR3 DNA: TGTGCCAGCAGTACCACGGGACAGGGGAGGGAAAAACTGTTTTTT

D gene: -
J gene: TRBJ2-2
CDR3 length: 15
clone size: -
V gene: TRBV14
CDR3 protein: CASSPIFSGTGELFF
CDR3 DNA: TGTGCCAGCAGCCCCATTTTTTCGGGCACCGGGGAGCTGTTTTTT

D gene: TRBD2
J gene: TRBJ2-7
CDR3 length: 18
clone size: -
V gene: TRBV28
CDR3 protein: CASSLPQWGAGGSYEQYF
CDR3 DNA: TGTGCCAGCAGTTTACCCCAATGGGGCGCGGGAGGGTCCTACGAGCAGTACTTC

D gene: -
J gene: TRBJ2-2
CDR3 length: 15
clone size: -
V gene: TRBV5-1
CDR3 protein: CASSYITVSGGELFF
CDR3 DNA: TGCGCCAGCAGTTATATCACGGTCTCGGGCGGGGAGCTGTTTTTT

D gene: -
J gene: TRBJ2-2
CDR3 length: 12
clone size: -
V gene: TRBV7-3
CDR3 protein: CASSLRAGELFF
CDR3 DNA: TGTGCCAGCAGCCTACGGGCCGGGGAGCTGTTTTTT

D gene: -
J gene: TRBJ2-7
CDR3 length: 13
clone size: -
V gene: TRBV25-1
CDR3 protein: CASSEGPSYEQYF
CDR3 DNA: TGTGCCAGCAGTGAGGGGCCATCCTACGAGCAGTACTTC

D gene: TRBD2
J gene: TRBJ2-7
CDR3 length: 15
clone size: -
V gene: TRBV19
CDR3 protein: CASSIGGVAGREQYF
CDR3 DNA: TGTGCCAGTAGTATCGGAGGCGTAGCGGGACGGGAGCAGTACTTC

D gene: TRBD2
J gene: TRBJ2-7
CDR3 length: 17
clone size: once
V gene: TRBV5-4
CDR3 protein: CASSPPQTGLAAYEQYF
CDR3 DNA: TGTGCCAGCAGCCCCCCTCAGACGGGACTAGCGGCCTACGAGCAGTACTTC

D gene: -
J gene: TRBJ1-5
CDR3 length: 14
clone size: -
V gene: TRBV9
CDR3 protein: CASSVDAKNQPQHF
CDR3 DNA: TGTGCCAGCAGCGTAGATGCGAAGAATCAGCCCCAGCATTTT

D gene: TRBD1
J gene: TRBJ1-1
CDR3 length: 15
clone size: -
V gene: TRBV27
CDR3 protein: CASSLEQGPWTEAFF
CDR3 DNA: TGTGCCAGCAGTCTAGAACAGGGGCCTTGGACTGAAGCTTTCTTT

D gene: -
J gene: TRBJ1-1
CDR3 length: 13
clone size: -
V gene: TRBV9
CDR3 protein: CASSGQGNTEAFF
CDR3 DNA: TGTGCCAGCAGCGGACAAGGTAACACTGAAGCTTTCTTT

D gene: -
J gene: TRBJ1-2
CDR3 length: 14
clone size: -
V gene: TRBV5-8
CDR3 protein: CASSLYGSQDGYTF
CDR3 DNA: TGTGCCAGCAGCTTGTATGGTTCCCAGGATGGCTACACCTTC

D gene: -
J gene: TRBJ1-6
CDR3 length: 17
clone size: -
V gene: TRBV4-3
CDR3 protein: CASSQETLAGYNSPLHF
CDR3 DNA: TGCGCCAGCAGCCAAGAAACTTTGGCAGGCTATAATTCACCCCTCCACTTT

D gene: -
J gene: TRBJ2-1
CDR3 length: 14
clone size: -
V gene: TRBV27
CDR3 protein: CASTTSSLGDEQFF
CDR3 DNA: TGTGCCAGCACCACTAGCTCCCTCGGGGATGAGCAGTTCTTC

D gene: TRBD2
J gene: TRBJ2-7
CDR3 length: 13
clone size: -
V gene: TRBV30
CDR3 protein: CAWSRTSGNALGF
CDR3 DNA: TGTGCCTGGTCGCGGACTAGCGGGAACGCTCTGGGCTTC

D gene: -
J gene: TRBJ2-1
CDR3 length: 15
clone size: -
V gene: TRBV9
CDR3 protein: CASSAQGNTYNEQFF
CDR3 DNA: TGTGCCAGCAGCGCTCAGGGAAACACCTACAATGAGCAGTTCTTC

D gene: -
J gene: TRBJ1-4
CDR3 length: 16
clone size: -
V gene: TRBV12-5
CDR3 protein: CASGLAQGWSNEKLFF
CDR3 DNA: TGTGCTAGTGGTTTGGCCCAGGGCTGGTCTAATGAAAAACTGTTTTTT

D gene: TRBD1
J gene: TRBJ1-6
CDR3 length: 14
clone size: -
V gene: TRBV30
CDR3 protein: CAWTARQGNSPLHF
CDR3 DNA: TGTGCCTGGACGGCGAGACAGGGCAATTCACCCCTCCACTTT

D gene: TRBD1
J gene: TRBJ2-7
CDR3 length: 15
clone size: -
V gene: TRBV28
CDR3 protein: CATFEMTGGGYEQYF
CDR3 DNA: TGTGCCACCTTCGAAATGACAGGGGGCGGCTACGAGCAGTACTTC

D gene: TRBD2
J gene: TRBJ2-3
CDR3 length: 16
clone size: few
V gene: TRBV2
CDR3 protein: CASSEGAGGSIDTQYF
CDR3 DNA: TGTGCCAGCAGTGAAGGAGCGGGAGGTTCCATAGATACGCAGTATTTT

D gene: -
J gene: TRBJ2-3
CDR3 length: 14
clone size: few
V gene: TRBV9
CDR3 protein: CASSVLTSPDTQYF
CDR3 DNA: TGTGCCAGCAGCGTACTGACTAGTCCAGATACGCAGTATTTT

D gene: -
J gene: TRBJ1-4
CDR3 length: 14
clone size: -
V gene: TRBV3-1/TRBV3-2
CDR3 protein: CASSQDGGRVKLFF
CDR3 DNA: TGTGCCAGCAGCCAAGATGGAGGCCGAGTCAAACTGTTTTTT

D gene: -
J gene: TRBJ1-2
CDR3 length: 12
clone size: once
V gene: TRBV12-3/TRBV12-4
CDR3 protein: CASSLGGGGYTF
CDR3 DNA: TGTGCCAGCAGTTTAGGCGGAGGTGGCTACACCTTC

D gene: TRBD1
J gene: TRBJ2-7
CDR3 length: 15
clone size: few
V gene: TRBV19
CDR3 protein: CASSIDPAGGYEQYF
CDR3 DNA: TGTGCCAGTAGTATCGATCCCGCAGGGGGCTACGAGCAGTACTTC

D gene: TRBD2
J gene: TRBJ2-7
CDR3 length: 15
clone size: -
V gene: TRBV10-3
CDR3 protein: CAISGTSGKTYEQYF
CDR3 DNA: TGTGCCATCAGTGGGACTAGCGGGAAGACCTACGAGCAGTACTTC

D gene: -
J gene: TRBJ2-3
CDR3 length: 13
clone size: -
V gene: TRBV24-1
CDR3 protein: CATSDSETDTQYF
CDR3 DNA: TGTGCCACCAGTGATTCGGAGACAGATACGCAGTATTTT

D gene: -
J gene: TRBJ1-1
CDR3 length: 11
clone size: few
V gene: TRBV30
CDR3 protein: CAWSVLAEAFF
CDR3 DNA: TGTGCCTGGAGTGTACTAGCTGAAGCTTTCTTT

D gene: -
J gene: TRBJ2-7
CDR3 length: 15
clone size: -
V gene: TRBV3-1/TRBV3-2
CDR3 protein: CASSPRDSQRREQYF
CDR3 DNA: TGTGCCAGCAGCCCCCGGGACTCACAACGGAGGGAGCAGTACTTC

D gene: TRBD2
J gene: TRBJ2-1
CDR3 length: 17
clone size: -
V gene: TRBV11-2
CDR3 protein: CASSPLSLAEYYNEQFF
CDR3 DNA: TGTGCCAGCAGCCCACTATCACTAGCGGAGTACTACAATGAGCAGTTCTTC

D gene: -
J gene: TRBJ2-5
CDR3 length: 13
clone size: -
V gene: TRBV7-8
CDR3 protein: CASSHRAQETQYF
CDR3 DNA: TGTGCCAGCAGCCACAGGGCACAAGAGACCCAGTACTTC

D gene: TRBD1
J gene: TRBJ2-7
CDR3 length: 16
clone size: -
V gene: TRBV7-9
CDR3 protein: CASSITLGTGYYEQYF
CDR3 DNA: TGTGCCAGCAGCATCACCCTCGGGACAGGGTACTACGAGCAGTACTTC

D gene: -
J gene: TRBJ1-6
CDR3 length: 15
clone size: once
V gene: TRBV7-9
CDR3 protein: CASSLSGGLGSPLHF
CDR3 DNA: TGTGCCAGCAGCTTATCCGGCGGATTGGGTTCACCCCTCCACTTT

D gene: -
J gene: TRBJ2-5
CDR3 length: 12
clone size: -
V gene: TRBV29-1
CDR3 protein: CSVVPGGETQYF
CDR3 DNA: TGCAGCGTTGTTCCCGGCGGGGAGACCCAGTACTTC

D gene: -
J gene: TRBJ2-1
CDR3 length: 13
clone size: -
V gene: TRBV10-3
CDR3 protein: CAISESRANEQFF
CDR3 DNA: TGTGCCATCAGTGAGTCGCGGGCCAATGAGCAGTTCTTC

D gene: TRBD1
J gene: TRBJ1-6
CDR3 length: 14
clone size: -
V gene: TRBV5-4
CDR3 protein: CASSTGQGVSPLHF
CDR3 DNA: TGTGCCAGCAGCACCGGACAGGGCGTATCACCCCTCCACTTT